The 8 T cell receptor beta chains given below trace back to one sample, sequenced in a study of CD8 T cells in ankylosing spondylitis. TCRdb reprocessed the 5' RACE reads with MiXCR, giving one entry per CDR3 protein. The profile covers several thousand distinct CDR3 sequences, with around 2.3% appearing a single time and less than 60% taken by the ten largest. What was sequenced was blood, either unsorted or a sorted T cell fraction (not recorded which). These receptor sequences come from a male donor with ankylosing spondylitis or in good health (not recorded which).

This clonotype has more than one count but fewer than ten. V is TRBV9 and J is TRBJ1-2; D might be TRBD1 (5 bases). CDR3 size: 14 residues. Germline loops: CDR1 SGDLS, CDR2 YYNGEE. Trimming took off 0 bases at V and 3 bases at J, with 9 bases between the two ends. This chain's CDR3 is CASSVAGAHYGYTF. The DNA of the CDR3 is TGTGCCAGCAGCGTAGCCGGGGCACACTATGGCTACACCTTC.

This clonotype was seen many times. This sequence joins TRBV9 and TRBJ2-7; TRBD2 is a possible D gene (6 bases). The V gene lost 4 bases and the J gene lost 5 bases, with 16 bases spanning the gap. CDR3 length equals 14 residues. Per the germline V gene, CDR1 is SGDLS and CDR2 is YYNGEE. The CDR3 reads CASSPHPAGNEQYF. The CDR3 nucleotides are TGTGCCAGCAGCCCCCACCCGGCGGGGAACGAGCAGTACTTC.

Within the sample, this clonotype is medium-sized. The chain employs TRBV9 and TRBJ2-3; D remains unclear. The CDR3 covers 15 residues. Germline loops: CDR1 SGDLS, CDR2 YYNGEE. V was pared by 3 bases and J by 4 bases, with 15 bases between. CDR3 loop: CASSARTRSADTQYF. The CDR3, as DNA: TGTGCCAGCAGCGCCCGGACGCGGTCGGCAGATACGCAGTATTTT.

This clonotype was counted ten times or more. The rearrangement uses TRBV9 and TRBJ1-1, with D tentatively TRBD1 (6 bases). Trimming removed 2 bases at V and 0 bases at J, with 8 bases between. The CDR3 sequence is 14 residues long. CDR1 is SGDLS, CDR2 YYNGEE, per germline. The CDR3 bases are TGTGCCAGCAGCGTCGAGGGGGTGAACACTGAAGCTTTCTTT. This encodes CASSVEGVNTEAFF.

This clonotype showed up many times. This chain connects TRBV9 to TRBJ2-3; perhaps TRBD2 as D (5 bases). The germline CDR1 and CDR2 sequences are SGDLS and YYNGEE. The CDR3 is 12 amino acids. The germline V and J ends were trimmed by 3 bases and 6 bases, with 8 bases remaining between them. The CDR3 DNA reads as TGTGCCAGCAGCGCCATAGCGGATACGCAGTATTTT. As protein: CASSAIADTQYF.

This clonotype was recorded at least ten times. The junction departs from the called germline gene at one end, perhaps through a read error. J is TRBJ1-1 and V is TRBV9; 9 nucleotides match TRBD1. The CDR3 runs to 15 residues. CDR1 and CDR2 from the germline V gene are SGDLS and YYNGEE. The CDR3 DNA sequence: TGTGCCAGCAGCGTAGGAAGACAGGGGGGACCAATGGGGCAGTTT. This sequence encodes CASSVGRQGGPMGQF.

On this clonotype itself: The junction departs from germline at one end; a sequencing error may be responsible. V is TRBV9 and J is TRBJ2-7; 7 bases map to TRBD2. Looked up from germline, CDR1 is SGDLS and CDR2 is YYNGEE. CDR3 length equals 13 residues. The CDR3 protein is CDSSVAGHYEQYF. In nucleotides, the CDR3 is TGTGACAGCAGCGTAGCGGGTCACTACGAGCAGTACTTC.

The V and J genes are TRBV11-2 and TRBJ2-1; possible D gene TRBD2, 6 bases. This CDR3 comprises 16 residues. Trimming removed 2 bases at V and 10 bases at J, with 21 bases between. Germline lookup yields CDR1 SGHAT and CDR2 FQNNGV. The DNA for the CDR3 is TGTGCCAGCAGCTTAACAGCACCACCGCCGGGGGACGAGCAGTTCTTC. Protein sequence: CASSLTAPPPGDEQFF.